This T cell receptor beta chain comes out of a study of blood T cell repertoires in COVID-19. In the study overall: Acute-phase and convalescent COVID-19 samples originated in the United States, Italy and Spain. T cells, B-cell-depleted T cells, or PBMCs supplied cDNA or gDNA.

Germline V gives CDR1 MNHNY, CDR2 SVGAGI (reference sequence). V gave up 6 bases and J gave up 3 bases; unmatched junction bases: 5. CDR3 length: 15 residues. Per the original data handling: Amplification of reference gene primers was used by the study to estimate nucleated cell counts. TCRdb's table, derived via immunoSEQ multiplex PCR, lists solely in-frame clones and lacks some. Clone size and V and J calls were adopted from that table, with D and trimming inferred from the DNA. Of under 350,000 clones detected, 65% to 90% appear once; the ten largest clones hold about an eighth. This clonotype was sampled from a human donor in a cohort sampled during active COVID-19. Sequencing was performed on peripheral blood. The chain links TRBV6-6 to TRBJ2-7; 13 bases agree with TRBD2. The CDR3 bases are TGTGCCAGCAGGGGGACTAGCGGGACGATCTACGAGCAGTACTTC. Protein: CASRGTSGTIYEQYF.